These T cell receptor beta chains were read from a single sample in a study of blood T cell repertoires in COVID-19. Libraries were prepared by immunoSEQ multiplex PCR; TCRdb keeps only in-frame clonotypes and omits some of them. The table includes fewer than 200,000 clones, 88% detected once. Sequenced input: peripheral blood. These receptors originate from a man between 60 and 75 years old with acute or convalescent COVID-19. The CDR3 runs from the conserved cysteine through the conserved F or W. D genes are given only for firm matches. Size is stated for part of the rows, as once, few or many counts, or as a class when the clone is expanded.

CDR3aa: CATSDTGAGNTIYF
CDR3nt: TGTGCCACCAGTGATACAGGGGCTGGAAACACCATATATTTT
v_gene: TRBV24-1
abundance: -
d_gene: TRBD1
j_gene: TRBJ1-3

CDR3aa: CASRRPGLAGMYEQYF
CDR3nt: TGTGCCAGCAGACGCCCGGGACTAGCGGGAATGTACGAGCAGTACTTC
v_gene: TRBV5-4
abundance: -
d_gene: TRBD2
j_gene: TRBJ2-7

CDR3aa: CASSQSLTVEKLFF
CDR3nt: TGTGCCAGCAGCCAGAGCCTTACGGTTGAAAAACTGTTTTTT
v_gene: TRBV3-1/TRBV3-2
abundance: -
d_gene: -
j_gene: TRBJ1-4

CDR3aa: CASSSSSRGELFF
CDR3nt: TGTGCCAGTAGTTCCTCCTCGCGCGGGGAGCTGTTTTTT
v_gene: TRBV19
abundance: -
d_gene: -
j_gene: TRBJ2-2

CDR3aa: CASSDSTGELFF
CDR3nt: TGCGCCAGCAGTGACAGCACCGGGGAGCTGTTTTTT
v_gene: TRBV10-1
abundance: -
d_gene: -
j_gene: TRBJ2-2

CDR3aa: CASSRSPGDTEAFF
CDR3nt: TGTGCCAGCAGCCGATCTCCAGGGGACACTGAAGCTTTCTTT
v_gene: TRBV6-5
abundance: -
d_gene: -
j_gene: TRBJ1-1

CDR3aa: CASSSSRMAEASNTGELFF
CDR3nt: TGTGCCAGCAGCTCGTCCCGAATGGCGGAAGCTTCGAACACCGGGGAGCTGTTTTTT
v_gene: TRBV7-9
abundance: few
d_gene: -
j_gene: TRBJ2-2

CDR3aa: CASSIGTRQETQYF
CDR3nt: TGTGCCAGCAGCATCGGGACTAGACAAGAGACCCAGTACTTC
v_gene: TRBV5-4
abundance: -
d_gene: TRBD2
j_gene: TRBJ2-5

CDR3aa: CATVGTVNQPQHF
CDR3nt: TGTGCCACCGTCGGGACAGTCAATCAGCCCCAGCATTTT
v_gene: TRBV24-1
abundance: -
d_gene: TRBD1
j_gene: TRBJ1-5

CDR3aa: CASSSYGTGGPLKTQYF
CDR3nt: TGTGCCAGCAGCTCTTATGGGACAGGGGGTCCGCTGAAGACCCAGTACTTC
v_gene: TRBV7-8
abundance: -
d_gene: TRBD1
j_gene: TRBJ2-5

CDR3aa: CASSSAERQYF
CDR3nt: TGTGCCAGCAGCTCAGCGGAGAGGCAGTACTTC
v_gene: TRBV11-1
abundance: once
d_gene: -
j_gene: TRBJ2-7

CDR3aa: CASRSPGTLYGYTF
CDR3nt: TGCGCCAGCCGGTCCCCCGGGACTCTCTATGGCTACACCTTC
v_gene: TRBV5-1
abundance: -
d_gene: -
j_gene: TRBJ1-2

CDR3aa: CASSPTTGTGELFF
CDR3nt: TGTGCCAGCAGCCCTACGACGGGGACCGGGGAGCTGTTTTTT
v_gene: TRBV9
abundance: -
d_gene: -
j_gene: TRBJ2-2

CDR3aa: CASSEAVYSYNEQFF
CDR3nt: TGTGCCAGCAGTGAAGCAGTCTACTCCTACAATGAGCAGTTCTTC
v_gene: TRBV2
abundance: -
d_gene: -
j_gene: TRBJ2-1

CDR3aa: CASSPKVQGDGYTF
CDR3nt: TGTGCCAGCTCACCAAAAGTACAGGGTGATGGCTACACCTTC
v_gene: TRBV18
abundance: -
d_gene: -
j_gene: TRBJ1-2

CDR3aa: CASSRGKGADEKLFF
CDR3nt: TGTGCCAGCTCACGCGGGAAAGGGGCTGATGAAAAACTGTTTTTT
v_gene: TRBV18
abundance: -
d_gene: -
j_gene: TRBJ1-4

CDR3aa: CASSNRGNEKLFF
CDR3nt: TGTGCCAGCAGTAACAGGGGAAATGAAAAACTGTTTTTT
v_gene: TRBV2
abundance: -
d_gene: TRBD1
j_gene: TRBJ1-4

CDR3aa: CASSVLAGGYGYTF
CDR3nt: TGCGCCAGCAGCGTACTAGCAGGGGGCTATGGCTACACCTTC
v_gene: TRBV4-1
abundance: -
d_gene: TRBD1
j_gene: TRBJ1-2

CDR3aa: CATSDPRGVAGADTQYF
CDR3nt: TGTGCCACCAGTGACCCACGCGGGGTCGCGGGAGCAGATACGCAGTATTTT
v_gene: TRBV24-1
abundance: -
d_gene: TRBD2
j_gene: TRBJ2-3

CDR3aa: CASSSRDLTDTQYF
CDR3nt: TGTGCCAGCAGCTCCCGGGATCTCACAGATACGCAGTATTTT
v_gene: TRBV7-2
abundance: once
d_gene: -
j_gene: TRBJ2-3

CDR3aa: CASSLSDQETQYF
CDR3nt: TGTGCCAGCTCACTGAGTGATCAAGAGACCCAGTACTTC
v_gene: TRBV18
abundance: -
d_gene: -
j_gene: TRBJ2-5

CDR3aa: CASTSTGELFF
CDR3nt: TGTGCCAGCACATCCACCGGGGAGCTGTTTTTT
v_gene: TRBV12-3/TRBV12-4
abundance: -
d_gene: -
j_gene: TRBJ2-2

CDR3aa: CAREKGAGEAFF
CDR3nt: TGCGCCAGGGAAAAGGGGGCCGGTGAAGCTTTCTTT
v_gene: TRBV10-1
abundance: -
d_gene: TRBD1
j_gene: TRBJ1-1

CDR3aa: CAWSDPHTSVLTDTQYF
CDR3nt: TGTGCCTGGTCCGACCCGCATACTAGCGTCCTCACAGATACGCAGTATTTT
v_gene: TRBV30
abundance: -
d_gene: TRBD2
j_gene: TRBJ2-3

CDR3aa: CASSGGLDYGYTF
CDR3nt: TGTGCCAGCTCAGGGGGCCTGGACTATGGCTACACCTTC
v_gene: TRBV18
abundance: -
d_gene: -
j_gene: TRBJ1-2

CDR3aa: CASRPGLGSYEQYF
CDR3nt: TGTGCCAGCAGGCCGGGACTAGGATCCTACGAGCAGTACTTC
v_gene: TRBV2
abundance: -
d_gene: TRBD2
j_gene: TRBJ2-7

CDR3aa: CATSRRAGEGETQYF
CDR3nt: TGTGCCACCAGCAGACGGGCAGGGGAAGGAGAGACCCAGTACTTC
v_gene: TRBV15
abundance: many
d_gene: -
j_gene: TRBJ2-5

CDR3aa: CSVEEGRGQTNEKLFF
CDR3nt: TGCAGCGTTGAAGAGGGCAGGGGGCAAACTAATGAAAAACTGTTTTTT
v_gene: TRBV29-1
abundance: -
d_gene: TRBD1
j_gene: TRBJ1-4

CDR3aa: CASRDRVNTEAFF
CDR3nt: TGTGCCAGCAGAGACAGGGTGAACACTGAAGCTTTCTTT
v_gene: TRBV28
abundance: -
d_gene: TRBD1
j_gene: TRBJ1-1

CDR3aa: CASSEGAGVKETQYF
CDR3nt: TGTGCCAGCAGTGAAGGAGCGGGGGTAAAAGAGACCCAGTACTTC
v_gene: TRBV6-1
abundance: -
d_gene: TRBD2
j_gene: TRBJ2-5

CDR3aa: CASSQVSQGNRYTF
CDR3nt: TGTGCCAGCAGCCAAGTTTCACAGGGTAACCGCTACACCTTC
v_gene: TRBV4-2
abundance: once
d_gene: -
j_gene: TRBJ1-2

CDR3aa: CASSSRTGTSEQYF
CDR3nt: TGTGCCAGCAGCTCCAGGACAGGGACGAGCGAGCAGTACTTC
v_gene: TRBV7-2
abundance: -
d_gene: TRBD1
j_gene: TRBJ2-7

CDR3aa: CASSQTGAMGYTF
CDR3nt: TGCGCCAGCAGCCAGACAGGGGCTATGGGCTACACCTTC
v_gene: TRBV5-1
abundance: -
d_gene: TRBD1
j_gene: TRBJ1-2

CDR3aa: CASSRSGGGNTEAFF
CDR3nt: TGTGCCAGCTCGCGTTCTGGCGGGGGGAACACTGAAGCTTTCTTT
v_gene: TRBV18
abundance: -
d_gene: -
j_gene: TRBJ1-1

CDR3aa: CASSGRSGQTDISPNTEAFF
CDR3nt: TGTGCCAGCAGTGGTCGCTCGGGACAGACAGATATTTCTCCGAACACTGAAGCTTTCTTT
v_gene: TRBV2
abundance: few
d_gene: TRBD1
j_gene: TRBJ1-1

CDR3aa: CASSILDSGGNQPQHF
CDR3nt: TGTGCCAGTAGTATCCTGGACAGTGGGGGCAATCAGCCCCAGCATTTT
v_gene: TRBV19
abundance: -
d_gene: -
j_gene: TRBJ1-5

CDR3aa: CSAQQETQYF
CDR3nt: TGCAGTGCCCAGCAAGAGACCCAGTACTTC
v_gene: TRBV20-1
abundance: -
d_gene: -
j_gene: TRBJ2-5

CDR3aa: CATETGSGANVLTF
CDR3nt: TGCGCCACCGAAACTGGTTCTGGGGCCAACGTCCTGACTTTC
v_gene: TRBV5-1
abundance: -
d_gene: -
j_gene: TRBJ2-6

CDR3aa: CASSLAGAGEKLFF
CDR3nt: TGCGCCAGCAGCTTGGCAGGGGCTGGGGAAAAACTGTTTTTT
v_gene: TRBV5-1
abundance: -
d_gene: -
j_gene: TRBJ1-4

CDR3aa: CASSLGAGRGTNEKLFF
CDR3nt: TGTGCCAGCAGCTTAGGCGCCGGTCGGGGGACTAATGAAAAACTGTTTTTT
v_gene: TRBV11-3
abundance: -
d_gene: -
j_gene: TRBJ1-4

CDR3aa: CASSVTGTEREKLFF
CDR3nt: TGCGCCAGCAGCGTGACCGGGACAGAAAGAGAAAAACTGTTTTTT
v_gene: TRBV5-1
abundance: -
d_gene: TRBD1
j_gene: TRBJ1-4

CDR3aa: CASSQEPGTGVVYGYTF
CDR3nt: TGCGCCAGCAGCCAAGAGCCGGGGACAGGGGTCGTTTATGGCTACACCTTC
v_gene: TRBV4-1
abundance: -
d_gene: TRBD1
j_gene: TRBJ1-2

CDR3aa: CASGKDRYASGYTF
CDR3nt: TGTGCCAGCGGGAAGGACAGATACGCCTCGGGCTACACCTTC
v_gene: TRBV27
abundance: once
d_gene: -
j_gene: TRBJ1-2

CDR3aa: CASSSRSVETQYF
CDR3nt: TGTGCCAGCAGCTCTAGGAGCGTAGAGACCCAGTACTTC
v_gene: TRBV7-9
abundance: -
d_gene: -
j_gene: TRBJ2-5

CDR3aa: CASTPLTGGGGYTF
CDR3nt: TGTGCCAGCACCCCTCTTACAGGGGGCGGCGGCTACACCTTC
v_gene: TRBV7-2
abundance: -
d_gene: TRBD1
j_gene: TRBJ1-2

CDR3aa: CASSQGAGDSKNIQYF
CDR3nt: TGTGCCAGCAGCCAAGGAGCCGGAGATAGCAAAAACATTCAGTACTTC
v_gene: TRBV4-2
abundance: -
d_gene: -
j_gene: TRBJ2-4

CDR3aa: CASSLGAGGSVAGELFF
CDR3nt: TGTGCCAGCAGCTTAGGCGCAGGTGGTTCGGTCGCCGGGGAGCTGTTTTTT
v_gene: TRBV7-9
abundance: -
d_gene: -
j_gene: TRBJ2-2

CDR3aa: CASRLTTGLHYGYTF
CDR3nt: TGTGCCAGCAGACTCACGACAGGGTTGCACTATGGCTACACCTTC
v_gene: TRBV6-4
abundance: -
d_gene: TRBD1
j_gene: TRBJ1-2

CDR3aa: CASSEAGAINYGYTF
CDR3nt: TGTGCCAGTAGTGAGGCAGGGGCGATTAACTATGGCTACACCTTC
v_gene: TRBV19
abundance: -
d_gene: -
j_gene: TRBJ1-2

CDR3aa: CASSRDRGAAGSPLHF
CDR3nt: TGTGCCAGCAGCCGAGACAGGGGGGCCGCCGGGTCACCCCTCCACTTT
v_gene: TRBV14
abundance: -
d_gene: TRBD1
j_gene: TRBJ1-6

CDR3aa: CATSGGEAWNTGELFF
CDR3nt: TGTGCCACCAGTGGGGGAGAGGCATGGAACACCGGGGAGCTGTTTTTT
v_gene: TRBV24-1
abundance: -
d_gene: -
j_gene: TRBJ2-2

CDR3aa: CASSDTKLANYGYTF
CDR3nt: TGTGCCAGCAGTGATACGAAATTAGCTAACTATGGCTACACCTTC
v_gene: TRBV6-4
abundance: once
d_gene: -
j_gene: TRBJ1-2

CDR3aa: CASSHVAGHGSTGELFF
CDR3nt: TGTGCCAGCAGCCACGTAGCCGGACACGGTTCCACCGGGGAGCTGTTTTTT
v_gene: TRBV11-3
abundance: -
d_gene: -
j_gene: TRBJ2-2

CDR3aa: CASSPSRGYGYTF
CDR3nt: TGTGCCAGCAGCCCATCGAGGGGGTATGGCTACACCTTC
v_gene: TRBV7-2
abundance: -
d_gene: -
j_gene: TRBJ1-2

CDR3aa: CASSSGTGNTIYF
CDR3nt: TGCGCCAGCAGTTCAGGGACAGGAAACACCATATATTTT
v_gene: TRBV5-1
abundance: once
d_gene: -
j_gene: TRBJ1-3